These T cell receptor beta chains were read from a single sample in a study of early T cells in non-severe SARS-CoV-2 infection. In TCRdb, the 5' RACE reads were re-called with MiXCR into one record per CDR3 protein. The sample carries 20,000 to 30,000 distinct CDR3 sequences, roughly 4% recorded once. Sequenced sample: whole blood. These receptors all stem from an adult who was a healthcare worker with PCR-confirmed SARS-CoV-2 infection or an uninfected control (not recorded which). The CDR3 runs from the conserved cysteine through the conserved F or W. The order of the fields is D gene, J gene, V gene, clone size, CDR3 protein, CDR3 DNA. The D gene is left open where the match is weak. Expanded clones are given a class, and other clones once, few, many or no size at all.

NA TRBJ2-3 TRBV5-1 NA CASSDDTDTQYF TGCGCCAGCAGCGACGACACAGATACGCAGTATTTT
NA TRBJ2-7 TRBV4-1 few CASSPPLTSDGQYF TGCGCCAGCAGCCCGCCTCTGACTAGTGACGGGCAGTACTTC
TRBD1 TRBJ1-1 TRBV5-1 NA CASSLVTGAAIEAFF TGCGCCAGCAGCTTGGTTACAGGGGCGGCGATTGAAGCTTTCTTT
NA TRBJ2-7 TRBV7-8 many CASSLNSEQYF TGTGCCAGCAGCTTAAATAGCGAGCAGTACTTC
NA TRBJ2-7 TRBV29-1 few CSVVAVGEQYF TGCAGCGTTGTGGCGGTGGGGGAGCAGTACTTC
NA TRBJ1-3 TRBV20-1 medium-sized CSAANYGNTIYF TGCAGTGCCGCCAATTACGGAAACACCATATATTTT
NA TRBJ2-7 TRBV5-1 few CASSLGQVSSYEQYF TGCGCCAGCAGCTTGGGACAGGTGAGCTCCTACGAGCAGTACTTC
NA TRBJ1-1 TRBV20-1 many CSARDRMNTEAFF TGCAGTGCTAGAGATAGGATGAACACTGAAGCTTTCTTT
TRBD1 TRBJ2-7 TRBV10-3 many CAIRPQGQGSNEQYF TGTGCCATCAGACCGCAGGGACAGGGGTCCAACGAGCAGTACTTC
NA TRBJ2-2 TRBV6-2/TRBV6-3 few CASRRRENTGELFF TGTGCCAGCAGAAGGAGGGAAAACACCGGGGAGCTGTTTTTT
TRBD2 TRBJ2-3 TRBV6-5 many CASSYTSGSDTQYF TGTGCCAGCAGTTACACTAGCGGGAGTGATACGCAGTATTTT
TRBD2 TRBJ2-7 TRBV7-2 many CASSFLVAGGRSYEQYF TGTGCCAGCAGTTTCCTTGTAGCGGGGGGGCGCTCCTACGAGCAGTACTTC
TRBD2 TRBJ2-1 TRBV20-1 many CSARGLAGIAYNEQFF TGCAGTGCTAGAGGTTTAGCGGGGATCGCCTACAATGAGCAGTTCTTC
NA TRBJ2-1 TRBV12-3/TRBV12-4 many CASIMTSPYNEQFF TGTGCCAGCATTATGACTAGTCCCTACAATGAGCAGTTCTTC
TRBD1 TRBJ2-3 TRBV6-2/TRBV6-3 many CASSYGTGGADTQYF TGTGCCAGCAGTTACGGGACAGGGGGCGCAGATACGCAGTATTTT
NA TRBJ2-7 TRBV3-1 NA CASSQGAAYEQYF TGTGCCAGCAGCCAAGGCGCTGCCTACGAGCAGTACTTC
NA TRBJ2-5 TRBV7-7 many CASSPGTRGETQYF TGTGCTAGCAGCCCAGGGACGAGAGGGGAGACCCAGTACTTC
TRBD1 TRBJ2-7 TRBV7-8 many CASSLIGGGTGDEQYF TGTGCCAGCAGCTTAATAGGCGGGGGGACAGGGGACGAGCAGTACTTC
TRBD2 TRBJ2-1 TRBV20-1 many CSAPSTSGSSYNEQFF TGCAGTGCGCCATCGACTAGCGGGAGCTCCTACAATGAGCAGTTCTTC
NA TRBJ2-6 TRBV28 NA CASSEGGLSSGANVLTF TGTGCCAGCAGCGAAGGAGGGTTGAGCTCTGGGGCCAACGTCCTGACTTTC
NA TRBJ2-7 TRBV30 many CAWSVGAHYEQYF TGTGCCTGGAGCGTGGGGGCACATTACGAGCAGTACTTC
TRBD2 TRBJ2-1 TRBV11-2 many CASSSLAGSNEQFF TGTGCCAGCAGCTCGCTAGCGGGGTCCAATGAGCAGTTCTTC
NA TRBJ2-7 TRBV2 NA CASVGEERGYEQYF TGTGCCAGCGTCGGGGAGGAGCGTGGCTACGAGCAGTACTTC
TRBD2 TRBJ2-3 TRBV20-1 NA CSAWTSGRSASTDTQYF TGCAGTGCTTGGACTAGCGGGAGGTCAGCTAGCACAGATACGCAGTATTTT
NA TRBJ1-2 TRBV18 many CASSPGRSYGYTF TGTGCCAGCTCACCGGGGAGGAGTTATGGCTACACCTTC
NA TRBJ2-2 TRBV5-1 few CASSLAANPTGELFF TGCGCCAGCAGCTTAGCGGCAAACCCAACCGGGGAGCTGTTTTTT
NA TRBJ1-1 TRBV6-4 many CATRGNTEAFF TGTGCCACCCGGGGAAACACTGAAGCTTTCTTT
NA TRBJ2-6 TRBV27 many CASSFLPPGTPVGANVLTF TGTGCCAGCAGTTTCCTACCCCCCGGGACCCCCGTAGGGGCCAACGTCCTGACTTTC
NA TRBJ2-3 TRBV27 many CASSLMLARSTDTQYF TGTGCCAGCAGTTTAATGCTAGCACGGAGCACAGATACGCAGTATTTT
NA TRBJ1-2 TRBV3-1 many CASSQEGVYGYTF TGTGCCAGCAGCCAAGAGGGGGTCTATGGCTACACCTTC
NA TRBJ2-2 TRBV7-8 many CASSLLRGTNTGELFF TGTGCCAGCAGCTTATTGAGGGGAACGAACACCGGGGAGCTGTTTTTT
TRBD2 TRBJ2-3 TRBV3-1 many CASSQSLAGDSTQYF TGTGCCAGCAGCCAGAGTCTAGCGGGAGACTCGACGCAGTATTTT
TRBD1 TRBJ1-2 TRBV9 NA CASSVGQGSAYGYTF TGTGCCAGCAGCGTTGGACAGGGATCTGCCTATGGCTACACCTTC
NA TRBJ2-7 TRBV2 few CASRTADSYEQYF TGTGCCAGCCGGACAGCGGATTCCTACGAGCAGTACTTC
TRBD1 TRBJ1-1 TRBV7-2 many CASSSRQGMILRAFF TGTGCCAGCAGCTCAAGACAGGGTATGATTCTTAGAGCTTTCTTT
NA TRBJ1-6 TRBV20-1 few CSARPETAYNSPLHF TGCAGTGCTAGGCCAGAGACAGCCTATAATTCACCCCTCCACTTT
TRBD2 TRBJ2-3 TRBV6-8 few CASRGRSGEVTDTQYF TGTGCCAGCAGAGGACGTAGCGGGGAGGTCACAGATACGCAGTATTTT
NA TRBJ1-1 TRBV5-1 many CASSFLASDTEAFF TGCGCCAGCAGCTTCCTGGCTTCTGACACTGAAGCTTTCTTT
TRBD1 TRBJ1-1 TRBV30 many CAWGGQVNTEAFF TGTGCCTGGGGGGGACAGGTGAACACTGAAGCTTTCTTT
NA TRBJ2-2 TRBV4-1 few CASSQESVRANTGELFF TGCGCCAGCAGCCAAGAATCAGTCAGAGCGAACACCGGGGAGCTGTTTTTT
NA TRBJ2-3 TRBV20-1 many CSASDGGGSNTDTQYF TGCAGTGCTTCCGACGGGGGCGGAAGTAACACAGATACGCAGTATTTT